These T cell receptor beta chains were read from a single sample in a study of identical twins. MiXCR, run by TCRdb on the 5' RACE reads, gives a single entry per CDR3 protein. The sample consists of 400,000 to 550,000 distinct CDR3 sequences, about 20% of them appearing once. These data also formed part of another study, on T cells expressing NK-cell markers.

The sequencing input was CD4+ T cells sorted from blood. Every receptor here comes from a woman aged 18-30 years in good health. The CDR3 runs from the conserved cysteine through the conserved F or W. The D gene is left open where the match is weak. Clone size is not always given. Where it is, it says once, few, many or a class for expanded clones.

CDR3,DNA,V,size,D,J
CSARVRGGVRQGASGANVLTF,TGCAGTGCTAGAGTCCGAGGGGGTGTGCGGCAGGGGGCATCTGGGGCCAACGTCCTGACTTTC,TRBV20-1,-,TRBD1,TRBJ2-6
CASSVGLGVPEQFF,TGTGCCAGCAGCGTAGGCCTCGGGGTGCCTGAGCAGTTCTTC,TRBV9,-,-,TRBJ2-1
CASSYGTDSYEQYF,TGTGCCAGCAGTTACGGGACAGACTCCTACGAGCAGTACTTC,TRBV6-2/TRBV6-3,few,TRBD1,TRBJ2-7
CASSLDRTTDTQYF,TGTGCCAGCAGCTTAGACAGGACGACAGATACGCAGTATTTT,TRBV11-3,-,-,TRBJ2-3
CASSRDPQGVDTQYF,TGTGCCAGCAGTCGGGACCCGCAGGGTGTGGATACGCAGTATTTT,TRBV6-1,-,-,TRBJ2-3
CASSLGTSGGSSYEQYF,TGTGCCAGCAGCTTAGGGACTAGCGGGGGTAGCTCCTACGAGCAGTACTTC,TRBV7-9,-,TRBD2,TRBJ2-7
CSASRGTNGETQYF,TGCAGTGCTAGTAGAGGGACAAACGGAGAGACCCAGTACTTC,TRBV20-1,-,-,TRBJ2-5
CSVEGPAYEQYF,TGCAGTGTCGAGGGGCCCGCCTACGAGCAGTACTTC,TRBV20-1,few,-,TRBJ2-7
CASSLQGAPGTQYF,TGTGCCAGCAGCTTACAGGGGGCGCCGGGGACCCAGTACTTC,TRBV2,-,TRBD1,TRBJ2-5
CASRHPGGSEQFF,TGCGCCAGCAGACACCCAGGGGGGAGTGAGCAGTTCTTC,TRBV5-1,few,-,TRBJ2-1
CSARRPSGRSNEQFF,TGCAGTGCTAGGAGGCCTAGCGGGAGATCCAATGAGCAGTTCTTC,TRBV20-1,few,TRBD2,TRBJ2-1
CASKSLGVKGYGYTF,TGTGCCAGCAAATCCCTTGGGGTTAAGGGCTATGGCTACACCTTC,TRBV12-3/TRBV12-4,-,-,TRBJ1-2
CASSYSSSYNEQFF,TGTGCCAGCAGCTACTCGAGCTCCTACAATGAGCAGTTCTTC,TRBV5-5,-,-,TRBJ2-1
CSAGLTSGGGTDTQYF,TGCAGTGCTGGCCTTACTAGCGGGGGGGGCACAGATACGCAGTATTTT,TRBV20-1,few,TRBD2,TRBJ2-3
CASSSRTGSHGYTF,TGTGCCAGCAGTTCCCGGACAGGGAGTCATGGCTACACCTTC,TRBV12-3/TRBV12-4,-,TRBD1,TRBJ1-2
CAWRPVITDTQYF,TGTGCCTGGAGGCCGGTGATCACAGATACGCAGTATTTT,TRBV30,-,-,TRBJ2-3
CSVVWTGGPSSEQYF,TGCAGCGTGGTTTGGACAGGGGGCCCTTCATCAGAGCAGTACTTC,TRBV29-1,-,TRBD1,TRBJ2-7
CASSPSSGREQYF,TGTGCCAGCAGCCCCTCTAGCGGGAGAGAGCAGTACTTC,TRBV14,-,TRBD2,TRBJ2-7
CASSGTSGPPGEQFF,TGTGCCAGCTCTGGGACTAGCGGGCCCCCGGGCGAGCAGTTCTTC,TRBV18,few,TRBD2,TRBJ2-1
CASSASPTDYGYTF,TGCGCCAGCAGCGCAAGTCCGACAGACTATGGCTACACCTTC,TRBV5-1,few,-,TRBJ1-2
CASSLGDLGRSPFF,TGTGCCAGCAGCTTAGGGGACCTGGGGAGATCTCCCTTCTTC,TRBV11-2,-,-,TRBJ2-1
CASSLAGVEPDTQYF,TGTGCCAGCAGCTTAGCGGGAGTGGAGCCAGATACGCAGTATTTT,TRBV7-6,-,-,TRBJ2-3
CASSETGAGDTQYF,TGTGCCAGCAGTGAGACGGGTGCGGGAGATACGCAGTATTTT,TRBV6-1,-,-,TRBJ2-3
CASSLDRGMETQYF,TGTGCCAGCAGCTTAGACAGGGGGATGGAGACCCAGTACTTC,TRBV7-9,few,TRBD1,TRBJ2-5
CASSLGTHNTGELFF,TGTGCCAGCAGCTTAGGGACACACAACACCGGGGAGCTGTTTTTT,TRBV7-2,-,-,TRBJ2-2
CASSLEVLAGDNEQFF,TGTGCCAGCAGCCTAGAGGTACTAGCGGGAGACAATGAGCAGTTCTTC,TRBV12-3/TRBV12-4,few,TRBD2,TRBJ2-1
CASSLVTSGGDTDTQYF,TGTGCCAGCAGCTTGGTGACTAGCGGGGGGGACACAGATACGCAGTATTTT,TRBV5-6,-,TRBD2,TRBJ2-3
CASTESVLNYGYTF,TGTGCCAGCACCGAGTCGGTGCTGAACTATGGCTACACCTTC,TRBV2,-,-,TRBJ1-2
CASSLRLASGRNEQFF,TGTGCCAGCAGCTTAAGATTAGCTAGCGGGAGAAATGAGCAGTTCTTC,TRBV7-6,-,TRBD2,TRBJ2-1
CASSLEQGEGGANVLTF,TGCGCCAGCAGCTTGGAACAGGGGGAAGGTGGGGCCAACGTCCTGACTTTC,TRBV5-1,few,TRBD1,TRBJ2-6
CSAHLAGIYNEQFF,TGCAGTGCTCATCTAGCGGGGATCTACAATGAGCAGTTCTTC,TRBV20-1,-,TRBD2,TRBJ2-1
CATNERTGGQPQHF,TGTGCCACCAACGAGCGGACAGGGGGACAGCCCCAGCATTTT,TRBV15,-,TRBD1,TRBJ1-5
CSATAGNSYNEQFF,TGCAGTGCTACCGCGGGGAACTCCTACAATGAGCAGTTCTTC,TRBV20-1,-,-,TRBJ2-1
CASSYIRGSYEQYF,TGTGCCAGCAGTTACATACGGGGCTCCTACGAGCAGTACTTC,TRBV6-5,-,-,TRBJ2-7